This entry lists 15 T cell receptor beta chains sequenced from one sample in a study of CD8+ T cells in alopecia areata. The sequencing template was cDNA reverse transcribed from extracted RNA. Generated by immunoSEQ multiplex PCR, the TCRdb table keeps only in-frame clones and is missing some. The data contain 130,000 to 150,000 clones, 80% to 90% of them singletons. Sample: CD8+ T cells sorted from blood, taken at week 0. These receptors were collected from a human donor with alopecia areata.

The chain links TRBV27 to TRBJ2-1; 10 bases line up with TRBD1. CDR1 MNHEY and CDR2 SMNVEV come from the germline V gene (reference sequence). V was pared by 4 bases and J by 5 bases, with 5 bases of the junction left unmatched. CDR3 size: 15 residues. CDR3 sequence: CASSWTGGIDNEQFF. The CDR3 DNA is TGTGCCAGCAGTTGGACAGGGGGTATCGACAATGAGCAGTTCTTC.

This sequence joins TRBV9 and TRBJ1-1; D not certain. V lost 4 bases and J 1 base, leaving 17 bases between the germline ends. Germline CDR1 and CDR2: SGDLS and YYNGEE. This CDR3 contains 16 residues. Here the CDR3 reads CASSPGLLTRNTEAFF. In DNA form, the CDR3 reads TGTGCCAGCAGCCCTGGACTGCTGACTCGGAACACTGAAGCTTTCTTT.

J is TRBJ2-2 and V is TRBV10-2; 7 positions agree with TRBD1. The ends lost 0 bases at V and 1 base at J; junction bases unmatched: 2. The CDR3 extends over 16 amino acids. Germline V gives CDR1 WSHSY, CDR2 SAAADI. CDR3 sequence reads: CASSESNRGNTGELFF. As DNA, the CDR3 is TGCGCCAGCAGTGAGTCGAACAGGGGGAACACCGGGGAGCTGTTTTTT.

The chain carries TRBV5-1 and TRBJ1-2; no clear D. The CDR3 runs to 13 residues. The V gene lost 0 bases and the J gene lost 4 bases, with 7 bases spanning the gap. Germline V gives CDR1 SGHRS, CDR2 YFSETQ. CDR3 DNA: TGCGCCAGCAGCTTGGACAATATCTATGGCTACACCTTC. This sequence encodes CASSLDNIYGYTF.

CDR3 amino acids: CASTQTSGYSYNEQFF. The CDR3 nucleotides are TGTGCCAGCACCCAGACTAGCGGATACTCCTACAATGAGCAGTTCTTC. V gene TRBV2 combines with J gene TRBJ2-1; 9 bases are shared with TRBD2. The trim removed 7 bases at V and 0 bases at J, leaving 7 bases unmatched. Germline assignment: CDR1 SNHLY and CDR2 FYNNEI. There are 16 residues in the CDR3.

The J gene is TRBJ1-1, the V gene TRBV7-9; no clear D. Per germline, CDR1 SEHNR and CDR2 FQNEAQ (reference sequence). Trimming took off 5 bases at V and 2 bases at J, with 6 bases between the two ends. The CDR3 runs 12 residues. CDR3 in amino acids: CASSPDNTEAFF. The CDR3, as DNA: TGTGCCAGCAGCCCGGACAACACTGAAGCTTTCTTT.

The CDR3 sequence is CASSLALAGVRGEQFF. The CDR3 nucleotides are TGTGCCAGCAGCTTGGCACTAGCGGGAGTAAGGGGTGAGCAGTTCTTC. The rearrangement joins TRBV5-6 to TRBJ2-1, with 11 positions matching TRBD2. CDR1 and CDR2 from the germline V gene are SGHDT and YYEEEE. The CDR3 is 16 amino acids. With V trimmed by 0 bases and J by 9 bases, 8 bases remained unmatched.

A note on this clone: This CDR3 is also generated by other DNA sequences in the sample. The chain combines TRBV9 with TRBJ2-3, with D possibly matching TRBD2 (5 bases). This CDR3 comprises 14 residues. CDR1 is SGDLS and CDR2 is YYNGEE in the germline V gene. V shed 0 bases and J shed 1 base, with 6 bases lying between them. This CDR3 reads CASSVVSGTDTQYF. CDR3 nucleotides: TGTGCCAGCAGCGTAGTTAGCGGCACAGATACGCAGTATTTT.

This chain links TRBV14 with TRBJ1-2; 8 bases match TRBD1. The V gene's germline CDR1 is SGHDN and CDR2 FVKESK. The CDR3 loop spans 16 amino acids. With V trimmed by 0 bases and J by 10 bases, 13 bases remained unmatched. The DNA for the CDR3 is TGTGCCAGCAGCCAAGATCGATCGGGACAGGAAGCAGACTACACCTTC. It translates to CASSQDRSGQEADYTF.

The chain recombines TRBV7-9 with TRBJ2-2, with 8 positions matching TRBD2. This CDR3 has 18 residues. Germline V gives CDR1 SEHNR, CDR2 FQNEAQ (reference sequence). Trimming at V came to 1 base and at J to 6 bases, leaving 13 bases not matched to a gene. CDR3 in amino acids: CASSLETQIREGPGELFF. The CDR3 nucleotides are TGTGCCAGCAGCTTAGAGACCCAAATACGGGAGGGCCCCGGGGAGCTGTTTTTT.

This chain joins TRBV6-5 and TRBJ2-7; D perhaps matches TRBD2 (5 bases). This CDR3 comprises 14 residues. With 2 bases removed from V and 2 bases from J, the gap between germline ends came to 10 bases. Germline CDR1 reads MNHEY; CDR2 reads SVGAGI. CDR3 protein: CASSYTVGAYEQYF. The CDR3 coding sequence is TGTGCCAGCAGTTACACCGTGGGAGCCTACGAGCAGTACTTC.

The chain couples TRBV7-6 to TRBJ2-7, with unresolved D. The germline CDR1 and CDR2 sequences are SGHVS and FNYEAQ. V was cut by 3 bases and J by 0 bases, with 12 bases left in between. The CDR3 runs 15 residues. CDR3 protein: CASSFYTLSSYEQYF. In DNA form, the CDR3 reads TGTGCCAGCAGCTTCTACACATTAAGCTCCTACGAGCAGTACTTC.

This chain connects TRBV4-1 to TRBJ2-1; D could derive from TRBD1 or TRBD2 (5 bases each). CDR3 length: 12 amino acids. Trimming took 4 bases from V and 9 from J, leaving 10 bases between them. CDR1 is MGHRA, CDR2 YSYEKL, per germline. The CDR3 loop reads CASSPGPVEQFF. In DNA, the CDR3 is TGCGCCAGCAGCCCGGGGCCGGTTGAGCAGTTCTTC.

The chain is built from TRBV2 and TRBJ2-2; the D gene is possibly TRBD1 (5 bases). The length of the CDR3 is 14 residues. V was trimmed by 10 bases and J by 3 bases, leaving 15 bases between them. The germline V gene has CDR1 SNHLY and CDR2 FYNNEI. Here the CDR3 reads CAIFSRRDTGELFF. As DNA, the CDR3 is TGTGCCATCTTCAGCCGCAGGGACACCGGGGAGCTGTTTTTT.

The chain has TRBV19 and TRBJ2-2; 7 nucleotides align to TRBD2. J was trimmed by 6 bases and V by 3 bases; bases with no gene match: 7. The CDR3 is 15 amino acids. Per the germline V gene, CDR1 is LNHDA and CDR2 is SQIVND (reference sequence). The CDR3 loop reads CASSIDTGGAGELFF. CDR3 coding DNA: TGTGCCAGTAGTATTGACACTGGGGGGGCCGGGGAGCTGTTTTTT.